These 13 T cell receptor beta chains were sequenced from one sample in a study of blood T cell repertoires in COVID-19. Data came from immunoSEQ multiplex PCR; TCRdb stores just in-frame clones and leaves some out. Of under 300,000 clones listed, around 84% were seen once; the top ten hold roughly 1.6%. The sample was PBMCs or T cells enriched from blood (not recorded which). These receptors all come from a woman in her 50s who had recovered from COVID-19.

The chain combines TRBV4-3 with TRBJ1-1; D remains ambiguous. Germline V lookup: CDR1 LGHNA, CDR2 YSLEER. V gave up 3 bases and J gave up 1 base, with 9 bases separating them. The CDR3 has 14 residues. The CDR3 is CASSHYTGNTEAFF. The CDR3 coding sequence is TGCGCCAGCAGCCACTATACGGGGAACACTGAAGCTTTCTTT.

This chain links TRBV2 with TRBJ1-4; D not resolved. Germline values: CDR1 SNHLY, CDR2 FYNNEI. The CDR3 spans 15 residues. Trimming left V 3 bases short and J 3 bases short, with 11 bases between. The CDR3 reads CASSDLGEANEKLFF. As DNA, the CDR3 is TGTGCCAGCAGTGATTTGGGTGAGGCTAATGAAAAACTGTTTTTT.

The V and J genes are TRBV6-1 and TRBJ2-5; 8 bases align to TRBD1. The CDR3 loop spans 13 amino acids. Germline assignment: CDR1 MNHNS and CDR2 SASEGT. The V gene end was trimmed by 3 bases and the J gene end by 4 bases; junction bases not matched to a gene: 1. The CDR3 protein is CASSDDRGETQYF. The CDR3 DNA sequence: TGTGCCAGCAGTGACGACAGGGGAGAGACCCAGTACTTC.

The gene calls are TRBV6-6 and TRBJ2-7, with D perhaps TRBD2 (5 bases). Germline V CDR1 and CDR2: MNHNY, SVGAGI (reference sequence). There are 14 residues in the CDR3. V lost 5 bases, J lost 2 bases, and 13 bases lay in between. The CDR3 reads CASSPPLGTYEQYF. The CDR3 DNA is TGTGCCAGCAGTCCCCCTCTCGGGACCTACGAGCAGTACTTC.

This clone was seen once. V gene TRBV11-2 combines with J gene TRBJ1-4, with D tentatively TRBD1 (5 bases). The CDR3 has 14 amino acids. Looked up from germline, CDR1 is SGHAT and CDR2 is FQNNGV. The germline V and J ends were trimmed by 1 base and 7 bases, with 10 bases remaining between them. CDR3 sequence reads: CASSLGTSREKLFF. For the CDR3, the DNA is TGTGCCAGCAGCTTAGGGACAAGTCGTGAAAAACTGTTTTTT.

The rearrangement links TRBV2 to TRBJ2-7; 8 positions match TRBD2. The CDR3 is 15 residues long. V dropped 4 bases and J dropped 3; count of bases not matched to a gene: 8. Germline V gives CDR1 SNHLY, CDR2 FYNNEI. The CDR3 loop reads CASSVQAGDFYEQYF. The CDR3 coding sequence is TGTGCCAGCAGTGTTCAAGCGGGAGATTTCTACGAGCAGTACTTC.

This clone has more than one count but fewer than ten. The chain combines TRBV2 with TRBJ2-1; TRBD2 might be the D (5 bases). Trimming shortened V by 2 bases and J by 4 bases, and 12 bases separated the two germline ends. Germline CDR1 and CDR2: SNHLY and FYNNEI. CDR3 length equals 15 residues. The CDR3 sequence: CASSERRTEYNEQFF. CDR3 nucleotides: TGTGCCAGCAGTGAACGCCGGACTGAGTACAATGAGCAGTTCTTC.

This clone was counted only a few times. V is TRBV7-9 and J is TRBJ1-3; no clear D gene. From germline, CDR1 is SEHNR and CDR2 FQNEAQ (reference sequence). V lost 5 bases to trimming and J lost 4 bases, with 12 bases between them. This CDR3 is built from 14 residues. The CDR3 sequence is CASSLREYGNTIYF. As DNA, the CDR3 is TGTGCCAGCAGCCTGAGGGAGTACGGAAACACCATATATTTT.

The V and J genes are TRBV3-1 (or the pseudogene TRBV3-2) and TRBJ1-2; no clear D gene. The CDR3 consists of 14 residues. Germline CDR1 reads LGHDT; CDR2 reads YNNKEL (reference sequence). Trimming took off 0 bases at V and 2 bases at J, with 7 bases between the two ends. The CDR3 is CASSQEGVNYGYTF. DNA for the CDR3: TGTGCCAGCAGCCAAGAGGGAGTGAACTATGGCTACACCTTC.

This sequence joins TRBV27 and TRBJ1-6; TRBD1 matches 9 bases. Germline V gene lookup returns CDR1 MNHEY and CDR2 SMNVEV (reference sequence). The CDR3 covers 15 residues. The V and J ends lost 7 bases and 9 bases, in that order; junction bases with no gene match: 10. CDR3 nucleotides: TGTGCCAGCAAACCGGGACAGGGATTGGGTTCACCCCTCCACTTT. It specifies CASKPGQGLGSPLHF.

This rearrangement joins TRBV3-1 (or the pseudogene TRBV3-2) to TRBJ1-5; the match to TRBD1 covers 7 bases. The CDR3 extends over 14 amino acids. Germline V gene sequence: CDR1 LGHDT, CDR2 YNNKEL (reference sequence). V lost 4 bases and J lost 5; bases outside the gene matches: 5. CDR3 sequence (DNA): TGTGCCAGCAGCCTTACAGGGGCACATCAGCCCCAGCATTTT. It specifies CASSLTGAHQPQHF.

V usage is TRBV5-1 and J usage is TRBJ2-1; TRBD2 agrees at 11 bases. V was pared by 2 bases and J by 8 bases, with 9 bases of the junction left unmatched. CDR1 is SGHRS, CDR2 YFSETQ, per germline. The CDR3 has 16 amino acids. CDR3 protein: CASSFRTSGGTDEQFF. The DNA of the CDR3 is TGCGCCAGCAGCTTCCGCACTAGCGGGGGTACTGATGAGCAGTTCTTC. Variable domain in full (rest from reference TRBV5-1 and TRBJ2-1): KAGVTQTPRYLIKTRGQQVTLSCSPISGHRSVSWYQQTPGQGLQFLFEYFSETQRNKGNFPGRFSGRQFSNSRSEMNVSTLELGDSALYLCASSFRTSGGTDEQFFGPGTRLTVL.

The chain carries TRBV19 and TRBJ2-1; D gene unclear. CDR3 size: 14 residues. The germline gives CDR1 LNHDA, CDR2 SQIVND (reference sequence). Trimming took 0 bases from V and 3 from J, leaving 6 bases between them. CDR3 residues: CASSIESRYNEQFF. DNA for the CDR3: TGTGCCAGTAGTATAGAGAGCCGCTACAATGAGCAGTTCTTC.